The rows below give T cell receptor beta chains drawn from one sample of a study of long-term antiretroviral therapy in people with HIV. Using immunoSEQ multiplex PCR, the repertoire was profiled, and TCRdb retains in-frame clones only, with some absent. The data contain around 15,000 clones, 77% of them singletons. The source was unsorted PBMCs, collected 2.1 years after starting antiretroviral therapy. These receptors were taken from a man aged 40-55 years with HIV. The CDR3 runs from the conserved cysteine through the conserved F or W. The order of the fields is D gene, J gene, clone size, V gene, CDR3 DNA, CDR3 protein. D genes are given only for firm matches. Part of the rows lack a size; the others show once, few, many or a class for expanded clones.

d_call: .
j_call: TRBJ1-2
clone_size: .
v_call: TRBV4-1
cdr3_nt: TGCGCCAGCAGCCTTCAGGCGCAGGCTGACTATGGCTACACCTTC
cdr3_aa: CASSLQAQADYGYTF

d_call: .
j_call: TRBJ2-7
clone_size: .
v_call: TRBV5-1
cdr3_nt: TGCGCCAGCAGCTTGCCCCCCTACGAGCAGTACTTC
cdr3_aa: CASSLPPYEQYF

d_call: .
j_call: TRBJ2-3
clone_size: .
v_call: TRBV11-3
cdr3_nt: TGTGCCAGCAGCTTAGATAGAGATACGCAGTATTTT
cdr3_aa: CASSLDRDTQYF

d_call: TRBD1
j_call: TRBJ1-1
clone_size: few
v_call: TRBV2
cdr3_nt: TGTGCCACCTTACTTGACAGGGAGGTTAACACTGAAGCTTTCTTT
cdr3_aa: CATLLDREVNTEAFF

d_call: .
j_call: TRBJ1-1
clone_size: .
v_call: TRBV5-1
cdr3_nt: TGCGCCAGCAGTTTTGCCGGGGGGAATGAAGCTTTCTTT
cdr3_aa: CASSFAGGNEAFF

d_call: .
j_call: TRBJ1-4
clone_size: .
v_call: TRBV5-1
cdr3_nt: TGCGCCAGCAGCTGGAGTTTCAAGTCCGGGGATGAAAAACTGTTTTTT
cdr3_aa: CASSWSFKSGDEKLFF

d_call: .
j_call: TRBJ1-1
clone_size: .
v_call: TRBV5-1
cdr3_nt: TGCGCCAGCAGCTCGGGACGGGACTTTGAAGCTTTCTTT
cdr3_aa: CASSSGRDFEAFF

d_call: .
j_call: TRBJ1-2
clone_size: few
v_call: TRBV29-1
cdr3_nt: TGCAGCGCCTCGACAGAAGGCTACACCTTC
cdr3_aa: CSASTEGYTF

d_call: TRBD1
j_call: TRBJ1-1
clone_size: .
v_call: TRBV2
cdr3_nt: TGTGCCAGCAGTGAGAAGAGGACAGGGATTGGGAACACTGAAGCTTTCTTT
cdr3_aa: CASSEKRTGIGNTEAFF

d_call: .
j_call: TRBJ1-1
clone_size: .
v_call: TRBV6-5
cdr3_nt: TGTGCCAGCAGCCGGGGAGAAGAAGCTTTCTTT
cdr3_aa: CASSRGEEAFF

d_call: TRBD1
j_call: TRBJ1-2
clone_size: .
v_call: TRBV27
cdr3_nt: TGTGCCAGCAGGCCCGGGGACAGGGGTCCCTATGGCTACACCTTC
cdr3_aa: CASRPGDRGPYGYTF

d_call: TRBD1
j_call: TRBJ1-5
clone_size: .
v_call: TRBV2
cdr3_nt: TGTGCCAGCAGTGATAGGACAGGGGACCAGCCCCAGCATTTT
cdr3_aa: CASSDRTGDQPQHF

d_call: TRBD2
j_call: TRBJ2-1
clone_size: .
v_call: TRBV5-1
cdr3_nt: TGCGCCAGCAGCTCGGGCGTAGCGGGGGGGCCGGGACAGTTCTTC
cdr3_aa: CASSSGVAGGPGQFF

d_call: .
j_call: TRBJ1-5
clone_size: .
v_call: TRBV27
cdr3_nt: TGTGCCAGCAGTTTATCGGGCTACTTGAATCAGCCCCAGCATTTT
cdr3_aa: CASSLSGYLNQPQHF

d_call: TRBD1
j_call: TRBJ2-7
clone_size: .
v_call: TRBV13
cdr3_nt: TGTGCCAGCAGCCAGGGGGAAGAGCAGTACTTC
cdr3_aa: CASSQGEEQYF

d_call: .
j_call: TRBJ2-7
clone_size: few
v_call: TRBV7-9
cdr3_nt: TGTGCCAGCAGCTTGGACATACGCTACGAGCAGTACTTC
cdr3_aa: CASSLDIRYEQYF

d_call: .
j_call: TRBJ2-7
clone_size: .
v_call: TRBV6-5
cdr3_nt: TGTGCCAGCAGTTACACCCCAACCTACGAGCAGTACTTC
cdr3_aa: CASSYTPTYEQYF

d_call: .
j_call: TRBJ2-7
clone_size: .
v_call: TRBV5-1
cdr3_nt: TGCGCCAGCAGCTTCTTGGGGATCGGGTTGAGCTCCTACGAGCAGTACTTC
cdr3_aa: CASSFLGIGLSSYEQYF

d_call: .
j_call: TRBJ2-5
clone_size: .
v_call: TRBV4-1
cdr3_nt: TGCGCCAGCAGCCAGGGGGGAGAGACCCAGTACTTC
cdr3_aa: CASSQGGETQYF

d_call: TRBD1
j_call: TRBJ1-1
clone_size: .
v_call: TRBV7-9
cdr3_nt: TGTGCCAGCAGCTTAGGCTCAGGGGGCGCCGTCAAGAGTGAGACTGAAGCTTTCTTT
cdr3_aa: CASSLGSGGAVKSETEAFF

d_call: TRBD2
j_call: TRBJ2-1
clone_size: .
v_call: TRBV20-1
cdr3_nt: TGCAGGGCGGGGGGGCCCAATGAGCAGTTCTTC
cdr3_aa: CRAGGPNEQFF

d_call: TRBD1
j_call: TRBJ2-7
clone_size: .
v_call: TRBV27
cdr3_nt: TGTGCCAGCAGTCGTTTTCCGCCGGGGACAGATTTCTCCTACGAGCAGTACTTC
cdr3_aa: CASSRFPPGTDFSYEQYF

d_call: TRBD1
j_call: TRBJ2-2
clone_size: .
v_call: TRBV10-3
cdr3_nt: TGTGCCATCAGTGGGACAGGACCCACCGGGGAGCTGTTTTTT
cdr3_aa: CAISGTGPTGELFF

d_call: .
j_call: TRBJ1-3
clone_size: few
v_call: TRBV5-1
cdr3_nt: TGCGCCAGCAGCTCGGTCGGGGACGGCGCTGGAAACACCATATATTTT
cdr3_aa: CASSSVGDGAGNTIYF

d_call: .
j_call: TRBJ1-5
clone_size: .
v_call: TRBV5-6
cdr3_nt: TGTGCCAGCAGCTTGGAGCGGGGTCCCCAGCATTTT
cdr3_aa: CASSLERGPQHF

d_call: TRBD1
j_call: TRBJ1-2
clone_size: few
v_call: TRBV19
cdr3_nt: TGTGCCAGTAGTATAGGGACAGGAAGCAACTATGGCTACACCTTC
cdr3_aa: CASSIGTGSNYGYTF

d_call: .
j_call: TRBJ2-1
clone_size: few
v_call: TRBV7-9
cdr3_nt: TGTGCCAGCAGCCCCTGGAGCTCCTACAATGAGCAGTTCTTC
cdr3_aa: CASSPWSSYNEQFF

d_call: .
j_call: TRBJ2-7
clone_size: .
v_call: TRBV2
cdr3_nt: TGTGCCAGCAGCCAAACAGGCGACGAGCAGTACTTC
cdr3_aa: CASSQTGDEQYF

d_call: .
j_call: TRBJ1-3
clone_size: few
v_call: TRBV2
cdr3_nt: TGTGCCGGAGGATATGGGAGCCCTGGAAACACCATATATTTT
cdr3_aa: CAGGYGSPGNTIYF

d_call: .
j_call: TRBJ1-1
clone_size: few
v_call: TRBV29-1
cdr3_nt: TGCAGCGTTGGCCAGGGATACACTGAAGCTTTCTTT
cdr3_aa: CSVGQGYTEAFF

d_call: .
j_call: TRBJ1-2
clone_size: few
v_call: TRBV2
cdr3_nt: TGTGCCAGCAGTGCGACAGCGCCCTATGGCTACACCTTC
cdr3_aa: CASSATAPYGYTF

d_call: TRBD2
j_call: TRBJ2-6
clone_size: .
v_call: TRBV2
cdr3_nt: TGTGCCAGCAGAGATGGACTAGCTGGGGCCAACGTCCTGACTTTC
cdr3_aa: CASRDGLAGANVLTF

d_call: .
j_call: TRBJ1-1
clone_size: .
v_call: TRBV7-9
cdr3_nt: TGTGCCAGCAGACCGTCCACAGGTATCACTGAAGCTTTCTTT
cdr3_aa: CASRPSTGITEAFF

d_call: .
j_call: TRBJ2-3
clone_size: .
v_call: TRBV30
cdr3_nt: TGTGCCTGGTCAACAGTGGCCACAGATACGCAGTATTTT
cdr3_aa: CAWSTVATDTQYF

d_call: .
j_call: TRBJ1-2
clone_size: .
v_call: TRBV5-1
cdr3_nt: TGCGCCAGCAGCTCGCAGGGTGACTATGGCTACACCTTC
cdr3_aa: CASSSQGDYGYTF

d_call: TRBD1
j_call: TRBJ1-1
clone_size: .
v_call: TRBV5-1
cdr3_nt: TGCGCCAGCAGCTTACTAACCCAGGACAGGGGGACGACTGAAGCTTTCTTT
cdr3_aa: CASSLLTQDRGTTEAFF

d_call: .
j_call: TRBJ2-3
clone_size: medium-sized
v_call: TRBV19
cdr3_nt: TGTGCCAGTAGTATAGGTTGGGATACGCAGTATTTT
cdr3_aa: CASSIGWDTQYF

d_call: .
j_call: TRBJ1-4
clone_size: once
v_call: TRBV11-1
cdr3_nt: TGTGCCAGCAGCTTGTGGACGGGACCTAATGAAAAACTGTTTTTT
cdr3_aa: CASSLWTGPNEKLFF

d_call: .
j_call: TRBJ2-7
clone_size: .
v_call: TRBV9
cdr3_nt: TGTGCCAGCAGCCCCCGTCAGGGGACTATCCCCTACGAGCAGTACTTC
cdr3_aa: CASSPRQGTIPYEQYF

d_call: TRBD2
j_call: TRBJ2-5
clone_size: .
v_call: TRBV4-1
cdr3_nt: TGCGCCAGCAGCGTAGCGGGGGGGTCGGAGACCCAGTACTTC
cdr3_aa: CASSVAGGSETQYF

d_call: .
j_call: TRBJ2-3
clone_size: .
v_call: TRBV9
cdr3_nt: TGTGCCAGCAGCGTCGGAGGAGGTTCGGGGGCCACAGATACGCAGTATTTT
cdr3_aa: CASSVGGGSGATDTQYF

d_call: .
j_call: TRBJ1-1
clone_size: .
v_call: TRBV29-1
cdr3_nt: TGCAGCGTTGAGTTCCTTGGACGAGGAGCTGAAGCTTTCTTT
cdr3_aa: CSVEFLGRGAEAFF

d_call: TRBD1
j_call: TRBJ2-1
clone_size: .
v_call: TRBV2
cdr3_nt: TGTGCCAGCAGTGGGGACAGGGAAGTCTACAATGAGCAGTTCTTC
cdr3_aa: CASSGDREVYNEQFF

d_call: .
j_call: TRBJ1-1
clone_size: .
v_call: TRBV9
cdr3_nt: TGTGCCAGCAGCCTACAGGGCGAAGGCACTGAAGCTTTCTTT
cdr3_aa: CASSLQGEGTEAFF

d_call: .
j_call: TRBJ2-3
clone_size: .
v_call: TRBV6-5
cdr3_nt: TGTGCCAGCAGTTACTCTGTCGGGGGCGCGGATACGCAGTATTTT
cdr3_aa: CASSYSVGGADTQYF

d_call: .
j_call: TRBJ1-1
clone_size: few
v_call: TRBV19
cdr3_nt: TGTGCCAGCAGGGAGGGGACTAACACTGAAGCTTTCTTT
cdr3_aa: CASREGTNTEAFF

d_call: .
j_call: TRBJ2-2
clone_size: .
v_call: TRBV29-1
cdr3_nt: TGCAGCGTTGGAAAAGGGAACACCGGGGAGCTGTTTTTT
cdr3_aa: CSVGKGNTGELFF

d_call: .
j_call: TRBJ1-2
clone_size: once
v_call: TRBV9
cdr3_nt: TGTGCCAGCAGCCCCCCCGGTTCCGCAGCGATTGGCTACACCTTC
cdr3_aa: CASSPPGSAAIGYTF

d_call: .
j_call: TRBJ1-1
clone_size: .
v_call: TRBV7-9
cdr3_nt: TGTGCCAGCAGCCCCGGAAAGGACCCTGAAGCTTTCTTT
cdr3_aa: CASSPGKDPEAFF

d_call: .
j_call: TRBJ2-3
clone_size: .
v_call: TRBV5-1
cdr3_nt: TGCGCCAGCAGCTTGGACCTAGGGGTCACAGATACGCAGTATTTT
cdr3_aa: CASSLDLGVTDTQYF

d_call: .
j_call: TRBJ2-3
clone_size: .
v_call: TRBV18
cdr3_nt: TGTGCCAGCTCAACAAGACAGGAGACAGATACGCAGTATTTT
cdr3_aa: CASSTRQETDTQYF

d_call: .
j_call: TRBJ2-1
clone_size: .
v_call: TRBV20-1
cdr3_nt: TGCAGTGCTAGAGTGCGCGATGAGCAGTTCTTC
cdr3_aa: CSARVRDEQFF

d_call: .
j_call: TRBJ2-1
clone_size: .
v_call: TRBV12-2
cdr3_nt: TGTGCAAGTCGCCCCCGTACGATTGAGCAGTTCTTC
cdr3_aa: CASRPRTIEQFF

d_call: TRBD2
j_call: TRBJ2-7
clone_size: .
v_call: TRBV19
cdr3_nt: TGTGCCAGTAGTATAGATCACGCGGGAGGAAACGAGCAGTACTTC
cdr3_aa: CASSIDHAGGNEQYF

d_call: .
j_call: TRBJ2-6
clone_size: .
v_call: TRBV5-1
cdr3_nt: TGCGCCAGCAGCTTGGCCGGGATCCGATCTGGGGCCAACGTCCTGACTTTC
cdr3_aa: CASSLAGIRSGANVLTF